This T cell receptor beta chain emerged from a study of CD8+ T cells in alopecia areata listed by TCRdb under 2018. About the investigation overall: The treated patients took part in an open-label pilot trial in which moderate-to-severe alopecia areata was treated with oral tofacitinib at 5 to 10 mg twice daily. Amplification of TCRbeta CDR3 regions was done by immunoSEQ multiplex PCR using 35 Vbeta forward primers and 13 Jbeta reverse primers. On the human side, TCRbeta sequencing was run on scalp tissue and on sorted CD4+ and CD8+ peripheral blood T cells from healthy controls and from alopecia areata patients with either patchy or totalis/universalis disease. Tofacitinib was given for 6 to 18 months, followed by 6 months of follow-up off drug to assess delayed response and recurrence. Scalp clonality was compared across normal scalp (n=4), patchy alopecia areata scalp (n=8), and alopecia totalis/universalis scalp (n=8). RNA was obtained with the PAXgene miRNA kit for fixed scalp, the miRNeasy kit for PBMCs, and the RNeasy kit for mouse skin. The study used high-throughput TCRbeta sequencing to examine T cell clonal expansion in alopecia areata, in both the C3H/HeJ mouse model and human patients. Disease severity in treated patients was measured with the SALT score, which quantifies the percentage of affected scalp surface area. Biopsies were taken from tofacitinib-treated patients at baseline and again at 4 and 24 weeks into treatment, and several of those patients also had a later scalp biopsy.

Study-wide conclusions, independent of this receptor: Scalp clonality and the number of expanded CD8+ clones among the top 100 scalp clones were significantly decreased by tofacitinib. Many expanded lesional clones persisted in scalp and blood during tofacitinib treatment, which may partly explain relapse after stopping treatment. Shared TCR sequences between patients were less evident than in mice, which may be partly attributable to HLA diversity in the patient population. Scalp TCR repertoire analysis is complicated because resident alphabeta T cells in normal human skin are also sequenced, whereas mouse skin is dominated by gammadelta T cells. Because the treated cohort was small and had just a single nonresponder, larger studies are needed to establish links between baseline CD8+ expansion and response. Compared with normal scalp, lesional scalp, particularly in alopecia totalis/universalis, had higher clonality and more expanded CD8+ clones, which suggests antigenic drive.

Receptor amplification or capture employed the immunoSEQ multiplex PCR assay. For TCR sequencing, RNA was extracted from every sample and reverse transcribed into cDNA to serve as template. First-strand cDNA was synthesized using SuperScript III with a 2:1 mix of oligo-dT and random hexamers. A synthetic immune receptor repertoire was used to gauge amplification bias, and whatever bias remained was removed computationally. The published analysis was carried out like this. Raw reads were preprocessed for error removal, and CDR3 was defined according to IMGT conventions as running from the conserved cysteine to phenylalanine. Clonality was calculated as 1 minus Shannon entropy normalized by log2 of the number of productive unique TCRs. Whether scalp clones were CD4 or CD8 was inferred by matching scalp TCRbeta sequences against CD4 and CD8 repertoires sorted from blood. Here the immuneACCESS table is served through TCRdb, limited to in-frame sequences with V and J called. Missing clones are a known gap in these copies; in checked studies unresolved V genes cover under half, and the rest lacks a known reason. V and J calls and clone size are copied from that table; D and trimming were computed from the DNA. A total of under 350,000 clones appear in this sample, more than 45% of them only once. Over 1.5% of the sample rests with the top ten.

The table lists this clone with a few counts. Its specific antigen is unknown. No base quality values were provided; no much bigger clone lies one nucleotide off. CDR1 and CDR2 were assigned from the germline V gene as SQVTM and ANQGSEA. The CDR3 starts with the cysteine, ends with the phenylalanine, and has 15 residues. The entry retains the CDR3 DNA only, 45 bases that are in frame from base 1. Trimming removed 3 bases from V and 4 bases from J, leaving 18 bases between the germline ends. The intended sense of this specimen's time point label: less than 25 weeks on oral tofacitinib. The treatment or condition label here, explained by the study, means: oral pan-JAK inhibitor, 5-10 mg twice daily. Peripheral blood and lesional scalp punch biopsies were obtained from patients with alopecia areata. PBMCs were isolated by density centrifugation and stained for CD3, CD4 and CD8, and CD4+ and CD8+ T cells were sorted on a FACSAria.

Sample: CD4+ T cells sorted from blood, taken at week 24, from a patient treated with tofacitinib. This sequence originates from a human donor with alopecia areata. Recombination joined TRBV29-1 with TRBJ2-5, and TRBD1 may be the D gene, going by 7 matching bases. The CDR3 amino acid sequence is: CSVDPGGTGRETQYF. The DNA reads as follows: TGCAGCGTTGATCCAGGGGGGACGGGGCGAGAGACCCAGTACTTC.